This TCR beta chain comes out of a study of shared clonotypes between healthy human individuals (dated by TCRdb to between 2020 and 2021). About the investigation overall: A couple of women and a few men aged 18 to 49 years were included in the cohort. To estimate repertoire size and how much clonotype sharing occurs between individuals, the study deeply sequenced the blood TCR repertoires of several healthy adults. Per donor, leukapheresis produced somewhere between about 0.85 and 9.5 billion PBMCs. To increase sequencing depth and limit assay-specific biases, different laboratories used diverse techniques to prepare libraries and sequence TCR repertoires.

TCR CDR3 regions were amplified from genomic DNA by multiplex PCR using the deep immunoSEQ assay. For each cell subset, the extracted genomic DNA was distributed evenly across all wells of several immunoSEQ 96-well plates, and each plate served as one replicate. For unsorted PBMC, around 310 ng of genomic DNA, equivalent to around 30,000 T cell genomes, went into each replicate PCR. Genomic DNA from unsorted PBMC was sequenced over ten immunoSEQ deep assay plates. The purified libraries were quantified using a Qubit 3.0 fluorometer, sized with a Bioanalyzer 2100, and then quantified again using the KAPA Library Quantification kit. Every immunoSEQ 96-well plate was sequenced on a separate single-read 150-cycle Illumina NextSeq 550 flow cell. As for the authors' bioinformatics: The immunoSEQ output contained only junctional sequences without quality scores, so filtering could not match that applied to full-length reads. Sequences were annotated with PyIR, a Python wrapper for IgBLAST v1.9, and V/J genes and CDR3 were assigned using IMGT germline references. Reads were filtered out if the reads had weak V/J assignments (E-value above 1e-6), no CDR3, stop codons, out-of-frame junctions, or ambiguous translated residues. V3J clonotypes were defined as sequences sharing an identical inferred V gene, J gene, and CDR3 amino acid sequence. Percentage overlap between repertoires was computed as shared unique clonotypes divided by the size of the smaller repertoire. Three approaches were used to assess repertoire richness: RTK rarefaction, the Chao1 estimator, and Recon v2.1 estimates of unobserved clonotypes. The clones in this table, taken by TCRdb from immuneACCESS, are in-frame only. Not every clone is retained; where verified, under half of the shortfall comes from an unresolved V gene, and the cause of the rest is unknown. D and trimming come from the DNA, and the V and J calls and clone size come from that table. Recorded for this sample are about 490,000 clones; around 73% of them occurred a single time. The ten largest clones take up about 12% of the sample.

Remarks on this clone: What antigen it recognizes has not been identified. Base quality data are lacking; no much larger clone is found one base away. This specimen includes other DNA sequences encoding the same CDR3.

Paper-wide results and their limitations: The genetic and exposure-history diversity represented was limited by the small number of donors. Based on pairwise subsampling, the degree of clonotype sharing among donors was expected to be affected by sequencing depth. Sampling was limited to blood, and TCR repertoires in tissue likely differ from TCR repertoires in blood.

Healthy HIV-negative adults with no recently reported acute infections or vaccinations were included as donors. Every donor was a Caucasian adult residing in Nashville, Tennessee, USA. For unsorted samples, roughly 81 million PBMCs were counted and genomic DNA was extracted with the QIAamp DNA Blood Mini kit. Blood was collected by leukapheresis, and PBMCs were isolated by Ficoll-Histopaque density gradient centrifugation and then cryopreserved in liquid nitrogen vapor phase. CDR1 is given as MDHEN and CDR2 as SYDVKM, both from the germline V gene. Trimming leaves V shorter by 6 bases and J shorter by 4 bases, with the junction holding 9 bases beyond the gene matches. The cysteine opens and the phenylalanine closes a CDR3 of 14 amino acids. Only CDR3 DNA remains: 42 bases, in frame from the first base.

This clonotype was obtained from a woman between 40 and 50 years old in good health. Some clones in this sample may be carry-over from other donors' samples. The rearranged segments are TRBV28 and TRBJ2-7; the junction holds 7 bases that match TRBD1. Input material: PBMCs. The CDR3 has the sequence CASSPPGQSYEQYF. The DNA sequence follows: TGTGCCAGCAGCCCCCCGGGACAGAGTTACGAGCAGTACTTC.